The present T cell receptor (beta chain) was sequenced within a study of blood T cell repertoires in COVID-19. The assay was immunoSEQ multiplex PCR, and TCRdb's table has in-frame clones only and misses some. The sample gives hundreds of thousands of clones, over 80% of which show up once; just under 9% is in the top ten. Recovery meant two consecutive negative NP/OP PCR tests, professional clearance, or resolved symptoms. The receptor was isolated from a woman younger than 35 who had recovered from COVID-19. The sequenced sample consisted of PBMCs or T cells enriched from blood (not recorded which).

CDR3 in amino acids: CSASKTQETQYF. The CDR3 coding sequence is TGCAGTGCTAGTAAAACTCAAGAGACCCAGTACTTC. The rearrangement uses TRBV20-1 and TRBJ2-5; D is ambiguous. Germline-derived CDR1 and CDR2 are DFQATT and SNEGSKA (reference sequence). Trimming removed 3 bases at V and 2 bases at J, with 7 bases between. This CDR3 is 12 amino acids long.